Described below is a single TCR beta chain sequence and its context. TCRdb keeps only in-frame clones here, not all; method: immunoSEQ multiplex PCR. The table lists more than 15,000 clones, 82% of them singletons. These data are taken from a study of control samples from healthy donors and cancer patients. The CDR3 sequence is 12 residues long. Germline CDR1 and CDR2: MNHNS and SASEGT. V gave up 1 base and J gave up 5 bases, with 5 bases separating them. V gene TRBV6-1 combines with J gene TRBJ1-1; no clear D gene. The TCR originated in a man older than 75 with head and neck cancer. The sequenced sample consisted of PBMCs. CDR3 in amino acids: CASSEEVTEAFF. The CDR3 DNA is TGTGCCAGCAGTGAAGAGGTGACTGAAGCTTTCTTT.